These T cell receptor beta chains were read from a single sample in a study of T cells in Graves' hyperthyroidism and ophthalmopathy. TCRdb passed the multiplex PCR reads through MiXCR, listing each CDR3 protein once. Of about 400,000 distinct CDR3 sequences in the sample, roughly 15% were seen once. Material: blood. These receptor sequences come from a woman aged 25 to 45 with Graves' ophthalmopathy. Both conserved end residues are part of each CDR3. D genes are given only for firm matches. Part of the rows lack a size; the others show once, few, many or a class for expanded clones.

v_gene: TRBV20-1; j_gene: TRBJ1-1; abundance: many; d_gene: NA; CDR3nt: TGCAGTGCGCCACTATGGCACTCTGAAGCTTTCTTT; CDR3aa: CSAPLWHSEAFF
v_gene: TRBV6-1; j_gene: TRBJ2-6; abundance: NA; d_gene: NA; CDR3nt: TGTGCCAGCACCCCGGAGAGCTCTGAGGCCAACGTCCTGACTTTC; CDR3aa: CASTPESSEANVLTF
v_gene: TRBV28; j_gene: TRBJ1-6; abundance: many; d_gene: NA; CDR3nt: TGTGCCAGCAGCCATCATCGGGCAGGGCACAATTCACCCCTCCACTTT; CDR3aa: CASSHHRAGHNSPLHF
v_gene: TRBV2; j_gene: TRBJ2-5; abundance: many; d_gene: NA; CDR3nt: TGTGCCAGCTTGGGACGGCGAGAGACCCAGTACTTC; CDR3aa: CASLGRRETQYF
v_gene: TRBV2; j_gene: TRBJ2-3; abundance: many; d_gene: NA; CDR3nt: TGTGCCAGCAAGAACACCCGCGGCGGGGATACGCAGTATTTT; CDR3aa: CASKNTRGGDTQYF
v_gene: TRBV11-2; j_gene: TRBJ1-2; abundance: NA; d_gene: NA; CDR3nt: TGTGCCAGCAGCTTAGACAGGAGGACGCTCTATGGCTACACCTTC; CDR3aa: CASSLDRRTLYGYTF
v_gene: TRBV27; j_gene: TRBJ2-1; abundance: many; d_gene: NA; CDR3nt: TGTGCCAGCAGTCCCCGGGGGAGACCCTACAATGAGCAGTTCTTC; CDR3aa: CASSPRGRPYNEQFF
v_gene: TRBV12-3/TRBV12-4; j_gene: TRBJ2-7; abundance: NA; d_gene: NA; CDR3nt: TGTGCCAGCAGTCACGACAGGAGGGACTACGAGCAGTACTTC; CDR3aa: CASSHDRRDYEQYF
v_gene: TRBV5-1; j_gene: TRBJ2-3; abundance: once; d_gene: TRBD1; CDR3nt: TGCGCCAGCAGCCCCCGGGGACAGGGGGCTTCAGATACGCAGTATTTT; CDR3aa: CASSPRGQGASDTQYF
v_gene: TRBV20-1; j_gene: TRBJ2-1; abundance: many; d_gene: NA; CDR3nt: TGCAGTGCCAGGAGGTCTACCTCCTACAATGAGCAGTTCTTC; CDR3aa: CSARRSTSYNEQFF
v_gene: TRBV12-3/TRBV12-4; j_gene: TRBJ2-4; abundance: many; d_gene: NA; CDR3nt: TGTGCCAGCAGGAGGGGGGCGGGAAACATTCAGTACTTC; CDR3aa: CASRRGAGNIQYF
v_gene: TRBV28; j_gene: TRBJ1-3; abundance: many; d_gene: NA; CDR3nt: TGTGCCAGCAGTTCGTTTGAGGACAGTGGCTCTGGAAACACCATATATTTT; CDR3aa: CASSSFEDSGSGNTIYF
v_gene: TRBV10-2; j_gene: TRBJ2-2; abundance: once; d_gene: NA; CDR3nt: TGCGCCAGTCTGCCGTTAGGGGGGCTAGCCGGGGAGCTGTTTTTT; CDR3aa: CASLPLGGLAGELFF
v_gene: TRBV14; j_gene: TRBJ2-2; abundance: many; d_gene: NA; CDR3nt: TGTGCCAGCAGCCAAGAGGTCCGCACCGGGGAGCTGTTTTTT; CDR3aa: CASSQEVRTGELFF
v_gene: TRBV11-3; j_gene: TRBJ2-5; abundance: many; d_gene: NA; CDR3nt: TGTGCCAGCAGTCCTCCTTTGGGTAGCCAAGAGACCCAGTACTTC; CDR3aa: CASSPPLGSQETQYF
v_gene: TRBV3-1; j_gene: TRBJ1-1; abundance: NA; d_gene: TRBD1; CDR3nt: TGTGCCAGCAGCCAAACTGGGGACAGGGAGAGGGGTTACGCTGAAGCTTTCTTT; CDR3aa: CASSQTGDRERGYAEAFF
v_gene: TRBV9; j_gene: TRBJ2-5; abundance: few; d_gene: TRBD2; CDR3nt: TGTGCCAGCAGCGTATCGGCTAGCGGACAAGAGACCCAGTACTTC; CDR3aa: CASSVSASGQETQYF
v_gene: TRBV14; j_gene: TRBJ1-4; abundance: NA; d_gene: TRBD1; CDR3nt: TGTGCCAGCAGCCGTGACAGGGTAACCGAAAAACTGTTTTTT; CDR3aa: CASSRDRVTEKLFF
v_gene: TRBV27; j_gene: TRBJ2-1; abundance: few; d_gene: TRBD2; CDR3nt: TGTGCCAGCGGTGCCGGAGCGGGGAGTATTGAGCAGTTCTTC; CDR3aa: CASGAGAGSIEQFF
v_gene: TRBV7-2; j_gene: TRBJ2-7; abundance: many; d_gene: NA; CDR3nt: TGTGCCAGCAGCTTGGACTTTTCCTACGAGCAGTACTTC; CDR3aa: CASSLDFSYEQYF
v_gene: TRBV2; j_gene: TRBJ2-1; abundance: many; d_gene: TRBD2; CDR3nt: TGTGCCAGCAGTGAAGTCCGACTAGCGGGGGACTACAATGAGCAGTTCTTC; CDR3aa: CASSEVRLAGDYNEQFF
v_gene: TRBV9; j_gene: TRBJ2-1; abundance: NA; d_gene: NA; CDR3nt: TGTGCCAGCAGCGTAGGGGGGGCCGGGATTAGTTCCTACAATGAGCAGTTCTTC; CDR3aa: CASSVGGAGISSYNEQFF
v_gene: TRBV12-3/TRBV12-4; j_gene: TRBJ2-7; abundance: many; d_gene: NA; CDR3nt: TGTGCCAGCACTACAGGGTACCTCGACGAGCAGTACTTC; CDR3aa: CASTTGYLDEQYF
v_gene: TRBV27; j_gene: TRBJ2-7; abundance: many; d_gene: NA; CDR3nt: TGTGCCAGCAGCATACAGCGCCGGGACGAGCAGTACTTC; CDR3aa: CASSIQRRDEQYF
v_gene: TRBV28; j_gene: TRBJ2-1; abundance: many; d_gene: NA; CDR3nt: TGTGCCAGCAGTTCGGACATGAATGAGCAGTTCTTC; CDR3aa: CASSSDMNEQFF
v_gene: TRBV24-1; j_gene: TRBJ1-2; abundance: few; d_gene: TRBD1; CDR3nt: TGTGCCACCAGTGATCGACCTCGTCCGGACAGGGGGCGGCTTGGCTACACCTTC; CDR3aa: CATSDRPRPDRGRLGYTF
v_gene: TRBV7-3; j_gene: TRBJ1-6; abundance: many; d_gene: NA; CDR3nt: TGTGCCAGCAGCAAAGGAACGGACATAAATTCACCCCTCCACTTT; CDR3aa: CASSKGTDINSPLHF
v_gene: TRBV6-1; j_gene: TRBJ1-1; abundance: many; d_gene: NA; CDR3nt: TGTGCCAGCAAGGGTGGGGAAGGAGAGGGGTTCACTGAAGCTTTCTTT; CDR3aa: CASKGGEGEGFTEAFF
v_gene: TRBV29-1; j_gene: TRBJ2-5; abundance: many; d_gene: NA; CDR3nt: TGCAGCGTTGGGCAGAGTAAACAAGAGACCCAGTACTTC; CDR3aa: CSVGQSKQETQYF
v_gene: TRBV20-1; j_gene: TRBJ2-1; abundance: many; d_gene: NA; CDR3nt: TGCAGTGCTAGTGGGAGCATCAATGAGCAGTTCTTC; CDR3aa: CSASGSINEQFF
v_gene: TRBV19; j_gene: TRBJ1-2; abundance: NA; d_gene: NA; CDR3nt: TGTGCCAGTAGTATGAGGGGGGCGTCCGCCTATGGCTACACCTTC; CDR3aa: CASSMRGASAYGYTF
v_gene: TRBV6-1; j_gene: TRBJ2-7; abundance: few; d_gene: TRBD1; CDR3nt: TGTGCCAGCACTGACAGGGGGACCGGTTCCTACGAGCAGTACTTC; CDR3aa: CASTDRGTGSYEQYF
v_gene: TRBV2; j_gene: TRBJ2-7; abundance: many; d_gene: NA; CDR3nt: TGTGCCAGCAGTGTTGGTTTTCGGGGGACAGAGATCTCCTACGAGCAGTACTTC; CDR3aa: CASSVGFRGTEISYEQYF
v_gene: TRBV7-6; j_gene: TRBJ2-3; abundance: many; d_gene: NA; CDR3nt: TGTGCCAGCAGCTTAGGAAGAACAGGGAGCACAGATACGCAGTATTTT; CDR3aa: CASSLGRTGSTDTQYF
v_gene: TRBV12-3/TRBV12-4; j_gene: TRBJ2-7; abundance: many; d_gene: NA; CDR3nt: TGTGCCAGCAGTTTACAGCCTTCCTACGAGCAGTACTTC; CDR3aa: CASSLQPSYEQYF
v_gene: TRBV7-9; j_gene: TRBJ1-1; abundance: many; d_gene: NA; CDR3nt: TGTGCCAGCAGCGCACAGGCCGGTAGGACTGAAGCTTTCTTT; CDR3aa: CASSAQAGRTEAFF
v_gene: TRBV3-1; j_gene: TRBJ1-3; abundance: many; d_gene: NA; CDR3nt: TGTGCCAGCAGCCCCAGTATCGGTGGAAACACCATATATTTT; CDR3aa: CASSPSIGGNTIYF
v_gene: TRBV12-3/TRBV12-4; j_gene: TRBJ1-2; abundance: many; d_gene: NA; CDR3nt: TGTGCCAGCAGTCCCGGCAGTTTCTATGGCTACACCTTC; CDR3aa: CASSPGSFYGYTF
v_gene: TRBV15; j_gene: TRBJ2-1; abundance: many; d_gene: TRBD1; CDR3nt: TGTGCCACCAGCAGAGATTCGATAGGGACAGGGGCGTCCGATGAGCAGTTCTTC; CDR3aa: CATSRDSIGTGASDEQFF
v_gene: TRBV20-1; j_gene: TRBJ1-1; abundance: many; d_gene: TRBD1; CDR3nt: TGCAGTGCTTCCGGGACAGCGTATACTGAAGCTTTCTTT; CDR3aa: CSASGTAYTEAFF
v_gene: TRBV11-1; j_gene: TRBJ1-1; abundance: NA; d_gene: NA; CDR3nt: TGTGCCAGCAGCTTTGGCCTAGGCACTGAAGCTTTCTTT; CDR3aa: CASSFGLGTEAFF
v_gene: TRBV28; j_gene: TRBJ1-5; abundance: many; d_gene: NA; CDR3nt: TGTGCCAGCAGTTTAAGTACCGGTAATCAGCCCCAGCATTTT; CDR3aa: CASSLSTGNQPQHF
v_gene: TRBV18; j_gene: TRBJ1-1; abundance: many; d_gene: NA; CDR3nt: TGTGCCAGCTCACCAGCAGGACAGAACACTGAAGCTTTCTTT; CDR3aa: CASSPAGQNTEAFF
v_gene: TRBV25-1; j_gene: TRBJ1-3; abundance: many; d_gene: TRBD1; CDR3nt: TGTGCCAGCAGTGTAACCGGACAGGGGCCTGGAAACACCATATATTTT; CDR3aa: CASSVTGQGPGNTIYF
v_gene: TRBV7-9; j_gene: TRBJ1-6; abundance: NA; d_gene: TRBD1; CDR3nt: TGTGCCAGCGGAAAAACCGGGACAGGGGTCTCACCCCCCCCCCTCCACTTT; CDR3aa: CASGKTGTGVSPPPLHF
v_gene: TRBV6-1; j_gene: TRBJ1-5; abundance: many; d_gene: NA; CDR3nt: TGTGCCAGCAGTAAAACAGGGTTCGAGCCCCAGCATTTT; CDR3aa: CASSKTGFEPQHF
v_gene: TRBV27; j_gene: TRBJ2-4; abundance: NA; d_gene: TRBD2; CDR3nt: TGTGCCAGCAGTCCACGCGGGGGGTCGGTCATTCAGTACTTC; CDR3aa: CASSPRGGSVIQYF
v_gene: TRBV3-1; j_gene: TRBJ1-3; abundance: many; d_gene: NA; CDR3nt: TGTGCCAGCAGCCCATTAACCCTCGGGGGAAGAAACACCATATATTTT; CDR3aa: CASSPLTLGGRNTIYF
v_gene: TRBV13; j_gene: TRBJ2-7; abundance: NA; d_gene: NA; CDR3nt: TGTGCCAGCAGCTCCGGTAGGACAAAAACCTTATCCTACGAGCAGTACTTC; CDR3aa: CASSSGRTKTLSYEQYF
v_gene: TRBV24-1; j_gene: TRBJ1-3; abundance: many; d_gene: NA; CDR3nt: TGTGCCACCAGTGTAACCTCTGGAAACACCATATATTTT; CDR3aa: CATSVTSGNTIYF
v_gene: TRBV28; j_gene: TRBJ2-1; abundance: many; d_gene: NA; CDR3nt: TGTGCCACAACCTCCGGTGCCCCAGTGAATGAGCAGTTCTTC; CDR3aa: CATTSGAPVNEQFF
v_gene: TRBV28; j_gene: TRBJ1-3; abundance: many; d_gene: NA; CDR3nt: TGTGCCAGCTCCCTTGGTGGAGCTGGAAACACCATATATTTT; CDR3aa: CASSLGGAGNTIYF
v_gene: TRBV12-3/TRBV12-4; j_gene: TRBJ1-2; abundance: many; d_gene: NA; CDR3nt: TGTGCCAGCAGTTTCAGGGTAGATTACTATGGCTACACCTTC; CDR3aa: CASSFRVDYYGYTF
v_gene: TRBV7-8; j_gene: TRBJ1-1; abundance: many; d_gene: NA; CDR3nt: TGTGCCAGCAGCTCGACCGGGGCCCACAAAGCTTTCTTT; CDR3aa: CASSSTGAHKAFF
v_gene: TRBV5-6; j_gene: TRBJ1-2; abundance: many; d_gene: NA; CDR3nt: TGTGCCAGCAGCTTGAGCAACCTCTTTTTTCGCTACACCTTC; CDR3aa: CASSLSNLFFRYTF
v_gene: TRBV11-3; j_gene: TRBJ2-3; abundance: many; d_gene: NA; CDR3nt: TGTGCCAGCAGCCCAGCGGCAGATACGCAGTATTTT; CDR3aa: CASSPAADTQYF
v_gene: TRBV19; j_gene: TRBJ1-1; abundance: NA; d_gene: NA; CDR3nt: TGTGCCAGTAGTATTTGGCAGGGGCAGAACACTGAAGCTTTCTTT; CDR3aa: CASSIWQGQNTEAFF
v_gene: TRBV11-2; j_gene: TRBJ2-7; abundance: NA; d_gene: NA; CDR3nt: TGTGCCAGCAGCTTAGGTCAGGGATCGGTCGGCGAGCAGTACTTC; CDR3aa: CASSLGQGSVGEQYF
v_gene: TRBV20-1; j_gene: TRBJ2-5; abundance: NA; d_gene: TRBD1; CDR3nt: TGCAGTGCTTCGAGACAGGGGGCTTTTGGAGAGACCCAGTACTTC; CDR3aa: CSASRQGAFGETQYF